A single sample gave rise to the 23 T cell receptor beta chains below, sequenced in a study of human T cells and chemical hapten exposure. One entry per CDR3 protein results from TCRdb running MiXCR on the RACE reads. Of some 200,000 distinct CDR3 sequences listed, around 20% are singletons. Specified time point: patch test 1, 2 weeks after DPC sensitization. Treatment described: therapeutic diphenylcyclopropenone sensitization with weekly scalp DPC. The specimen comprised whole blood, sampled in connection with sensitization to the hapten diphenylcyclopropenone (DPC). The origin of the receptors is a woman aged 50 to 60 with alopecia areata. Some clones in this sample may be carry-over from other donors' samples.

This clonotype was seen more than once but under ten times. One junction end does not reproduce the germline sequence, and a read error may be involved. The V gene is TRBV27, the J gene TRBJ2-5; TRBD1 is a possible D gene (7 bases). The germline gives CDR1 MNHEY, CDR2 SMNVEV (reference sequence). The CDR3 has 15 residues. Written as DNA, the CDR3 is TGTGCCAGCAGTTCCCGACAGGGACTCCAAGGGACCCAGTACTTC. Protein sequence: CASSSRQGLQGTQYF.

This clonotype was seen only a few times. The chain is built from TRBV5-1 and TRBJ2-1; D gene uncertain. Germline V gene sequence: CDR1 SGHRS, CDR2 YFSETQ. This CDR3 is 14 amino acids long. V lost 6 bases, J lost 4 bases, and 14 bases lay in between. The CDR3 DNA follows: TGCGCCAGCATGGGCGGATCCTCTTACAATGAGCAGTTCTTC. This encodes CASMGGSSYNEQFF.

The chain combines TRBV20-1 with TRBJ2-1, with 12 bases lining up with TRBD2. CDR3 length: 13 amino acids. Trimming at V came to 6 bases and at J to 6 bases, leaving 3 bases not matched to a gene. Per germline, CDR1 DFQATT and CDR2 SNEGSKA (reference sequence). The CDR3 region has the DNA TGCAGTGCGAGGACTAGCGGGACCAATGAGCAGTTCTTC. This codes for CSARTSGTNEQFF.

CDR3 sequence (DNA): TGTGCCAGCAGCCATGGAGGAGCGGGTCCCTACGAGCAGTACTTC. As protein: CASSHGGAGPYEQYF. The rearrangement links TRBV7-9 to TRBJ2-7; perhaps TRBD2 as D (6 bases). The germline gives CDR1 SEHNR, CDR2 FQNEAQ (reference sequence). The length of the CDR3 is 15 residues. V lost 5 bases to trimming and J lost 2 bases, with 16 bases between them. The entire variable domain, with the rest obtained from reference TRBV7-9 and TRBJ2-7, is as follows: DTGVSQNPRHKITKRGQNVTFRCDPISEHNRLYWYRQTLGQGPEFLTYFQNEAQLEKSRLLSDRFSAERPKGSFSTLEIQRTEQGDSAMYLCASSHGGAGPYEQYFGPGTRLTVT.

CDR3 amino acids: CSVGPDTYEQYF. CDR3 DNA: TGCAGCGTGGGACCGGATACCTACGAGCAGTACTTC. The chain uses TRBV29-1 and TRBJ2-7; D tentatively reads TRBD1 or TRBD2 (5 bases each). From germline, CDR1 is SQVTM and CDR2 ANQGSEA. The V end was cut by 6 bases, the J end by 2 bases, with 11 bases between. The CDR3 contains 12 residues.

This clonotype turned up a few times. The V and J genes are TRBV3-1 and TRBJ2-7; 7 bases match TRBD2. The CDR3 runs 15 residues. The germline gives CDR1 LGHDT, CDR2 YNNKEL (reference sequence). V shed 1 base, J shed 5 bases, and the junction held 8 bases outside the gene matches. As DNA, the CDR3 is TGTGCCAGCAGCCAAGGTGGACTAGGCCGCCACGAGCAGTACTTC. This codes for CASSQGGLGRHEQYF.

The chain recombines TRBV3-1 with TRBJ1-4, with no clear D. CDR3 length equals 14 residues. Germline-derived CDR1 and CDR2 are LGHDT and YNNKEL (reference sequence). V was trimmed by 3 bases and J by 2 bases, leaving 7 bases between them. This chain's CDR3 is CASSHFGTNEKLFF. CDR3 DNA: TGTGCCAGCAGCCATTTCGGGACTAATGAAAAACTGTTTTTT.

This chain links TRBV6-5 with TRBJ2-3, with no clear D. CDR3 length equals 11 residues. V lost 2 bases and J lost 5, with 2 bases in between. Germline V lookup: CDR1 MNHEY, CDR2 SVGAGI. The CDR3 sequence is CASSYIDTQYF. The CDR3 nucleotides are TGTGCCAGCAGTTACATAGATACGCAGTATTTT.

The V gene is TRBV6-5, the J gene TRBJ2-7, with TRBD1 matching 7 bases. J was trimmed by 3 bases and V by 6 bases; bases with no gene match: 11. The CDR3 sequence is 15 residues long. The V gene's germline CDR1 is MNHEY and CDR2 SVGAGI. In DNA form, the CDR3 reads TGTGCCAGCAGCAGCTCCGGGACAGCTAACTACGAGCAGTACTTC. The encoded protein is CASSSSGTANYEQYF.

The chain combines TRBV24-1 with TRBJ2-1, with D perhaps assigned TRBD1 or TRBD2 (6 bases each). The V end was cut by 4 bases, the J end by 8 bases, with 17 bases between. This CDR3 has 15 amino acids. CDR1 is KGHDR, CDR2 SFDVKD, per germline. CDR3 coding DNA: TGTGCCACCAGTGACCCACGGGGGCTGGGGGATGAGCAGTTCTTC. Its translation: CATSDPRGLGDEQFF.

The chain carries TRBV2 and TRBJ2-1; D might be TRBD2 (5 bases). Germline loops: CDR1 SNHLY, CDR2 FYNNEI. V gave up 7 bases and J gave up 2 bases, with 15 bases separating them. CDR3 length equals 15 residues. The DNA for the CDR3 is TGTGCCAGCAAAAAAGCAGCGGTCACCTACAATGAGCAGTTCTTC. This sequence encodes CASKKAAVTYNEQFF.

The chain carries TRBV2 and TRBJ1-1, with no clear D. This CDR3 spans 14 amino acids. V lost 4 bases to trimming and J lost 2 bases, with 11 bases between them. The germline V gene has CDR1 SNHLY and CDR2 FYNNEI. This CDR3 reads CASSVTVANTEAFF. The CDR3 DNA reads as TGTGCCAGCAGTGTGACCGTTGCCAACACTGAAGCTTTCTTT.

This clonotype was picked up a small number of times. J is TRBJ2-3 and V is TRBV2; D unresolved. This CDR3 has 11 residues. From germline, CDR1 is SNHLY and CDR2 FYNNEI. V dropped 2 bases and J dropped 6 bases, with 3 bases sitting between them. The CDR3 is CASSETDTQYF. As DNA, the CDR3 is TGTGCCAGCAGTGAAACCGATACGCAGTATTTT.

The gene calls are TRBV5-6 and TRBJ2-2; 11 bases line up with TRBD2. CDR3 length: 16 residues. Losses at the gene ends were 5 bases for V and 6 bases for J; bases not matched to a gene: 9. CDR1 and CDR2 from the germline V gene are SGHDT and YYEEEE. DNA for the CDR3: TGTGCCAGCAGTACTCCGACTAGCGGGAATTCCGGGGAGCTGTTTTTT. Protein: CASSTPTSGNSGELFF. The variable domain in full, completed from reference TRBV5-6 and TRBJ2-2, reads DAGVTQSPTHLIKTRGQQVTLRCSPKSGHDTVSWYQQALGQGPQFIFQYYEEEERQRGNFPDRFSGHQFPNYSSELNVNALLLGDSALYLCASSTPTSGNSGELFFGEGSRLTVL.

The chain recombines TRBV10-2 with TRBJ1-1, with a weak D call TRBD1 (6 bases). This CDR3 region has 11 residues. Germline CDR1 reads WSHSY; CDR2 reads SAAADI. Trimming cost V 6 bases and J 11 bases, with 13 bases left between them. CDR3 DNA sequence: TGCGCCAGCAGCCAACAGGGTAGGGCTTTCTTT. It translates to CASSQQGRAFF.

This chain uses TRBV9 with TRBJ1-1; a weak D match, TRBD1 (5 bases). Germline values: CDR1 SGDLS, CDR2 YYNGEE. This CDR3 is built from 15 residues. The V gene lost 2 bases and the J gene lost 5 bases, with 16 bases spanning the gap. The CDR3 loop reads CASSVGGGWRTEAFF. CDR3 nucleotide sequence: TGTGCCAGCAGCGTCGGTGGGGGATGGAGGACTGAAGCTTTCTTT.

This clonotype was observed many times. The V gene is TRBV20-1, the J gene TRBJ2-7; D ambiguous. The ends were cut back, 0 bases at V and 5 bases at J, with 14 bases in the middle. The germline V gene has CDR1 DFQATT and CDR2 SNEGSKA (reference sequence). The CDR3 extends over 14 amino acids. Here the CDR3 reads CSARDMSAAHEQYF. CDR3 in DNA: TGCAGTGCTAGAGATATGTCCGCCGCACACGAGCAGTACTTC.

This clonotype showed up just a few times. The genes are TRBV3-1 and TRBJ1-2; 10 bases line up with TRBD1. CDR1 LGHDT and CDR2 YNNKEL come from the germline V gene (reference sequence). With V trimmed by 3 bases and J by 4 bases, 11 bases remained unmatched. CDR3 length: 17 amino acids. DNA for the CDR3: TGTGCCAGCAGCCAGGCTCCGGGACAGGGGAATGGCTATGGCTACACCTTC. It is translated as CASSQAPGQGNGYGYTF.

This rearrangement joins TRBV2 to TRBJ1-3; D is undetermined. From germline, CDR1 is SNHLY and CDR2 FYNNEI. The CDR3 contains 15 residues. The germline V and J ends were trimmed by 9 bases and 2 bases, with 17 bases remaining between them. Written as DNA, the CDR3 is TGTGCCAGAAGGACCTTTGGTGATGCTGGAAACACCATATATTTT. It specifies CARRTFGDAGNTIYF.

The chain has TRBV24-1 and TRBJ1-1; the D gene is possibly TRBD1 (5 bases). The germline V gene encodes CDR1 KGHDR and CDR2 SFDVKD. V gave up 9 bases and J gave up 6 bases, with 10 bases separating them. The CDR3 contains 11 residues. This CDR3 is CATQWGAEAFF. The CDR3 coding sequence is TGTGCCACCCAGTGGGGCGCTGAAGCTTTCTTT.

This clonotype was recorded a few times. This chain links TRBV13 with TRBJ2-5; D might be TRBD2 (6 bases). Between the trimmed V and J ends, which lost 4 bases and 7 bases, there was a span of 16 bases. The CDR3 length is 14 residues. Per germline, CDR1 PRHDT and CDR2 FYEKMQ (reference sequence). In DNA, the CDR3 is TGTGCCAGCAGCTCCGCCCGGCGGGGAGGGACCCAGTACTTC. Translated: CASSSARRGGTQYF.

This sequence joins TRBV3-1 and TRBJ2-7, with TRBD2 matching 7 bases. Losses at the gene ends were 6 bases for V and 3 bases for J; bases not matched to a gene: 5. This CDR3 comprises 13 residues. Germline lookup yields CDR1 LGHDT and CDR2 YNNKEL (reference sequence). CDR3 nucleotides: TGTGCCAGCAGGCGCGGGGGTGTCTACGAGCAGTACTTC. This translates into CASRRGGVYEQYF.

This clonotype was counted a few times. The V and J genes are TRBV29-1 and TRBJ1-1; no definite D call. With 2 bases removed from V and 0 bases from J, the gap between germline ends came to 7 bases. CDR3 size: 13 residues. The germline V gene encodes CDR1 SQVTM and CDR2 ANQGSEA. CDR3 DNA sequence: TGCAGCGTTGAACGTCTGTTGAACACTGAAGCTTTCTTT. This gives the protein CSVERLLNTEAFF.